These T cell receptor beta chains were read from a single sample in a study of shared clonotypes between healthy human individuals. Data came from immunoSEQ multiplex PCR; TCRdb stores just in-frame clones and leaves some out. The data contain about 2 million clones, around 95% of them singletons. Sequenced sample: naive CD4+ T cells sorted from blood. These receptors all come from a man younger than 35 in good health. Each CDR3 is given with its conserved first and last residue. The D gene is left open where the match is weak. The size entry is marked missing in some rows and otherwise reads once, few, many or a size class.

d_call	j_call	clone_size	v_call	cdr3_length	cdr3_aa	cdr3_nt
.	TRBJ1-5	.	TRBV7-9	15	CASSSQGVSNQPQHF	TGTGCCAGCAGCTCACAGGGAGTGAGCAATCAGCCCCAGCATTTT
.	TRBJ1-5	.	TRBV7-2	13	CASSPTRNQPQHF	TGTGCCAGCAGCCCTACTCGGAACCAGCCCCAGCATTTT
TRBD1	TRBJ1-1	.	TRBV10-3	15	CATQGQGAIDTEAFF	TGTGCCACGCAGGGACAGGGGGCGATCGACACTGAAGCTTTCTTT
.	TRBJ2-5	once	TRBV5-1	15	CASSSGQRGAETQYF	TGCGCCAGCAGCTCCGGCCAGCGCGGGGCAGAGACCCAGTACTTC
.	TRBJ2-7	.	TRBV6-5	13	CASSRDGRGEQYF	TGTGCCAGCAGTAGGGACGGCCGGGGGGAGCAGTACTTC
.	TRBJ1-1	.	TRBV28	13	CASSYTANTEAFF	TGTGCCAGCAGCTACACAGCGAACACTGAAGCTTTCTTT
.	TRBJ2-7	.	TRBV7-2	14	CASRDAGPPYEQYF	TGTGCCAGCAGGGATGCCGGGCCCCCTTACGAGCAGTACTTC
.	TRBJ2-5	.	TRBV18	13	CASSPGPAETQYF	TGTGCCAGCTCACCAGGGCCAGCAGAGACCCAGTACTTC
TRBD2	TRBJ2-1	.	TRBV6-5	15	CASSRGLAANNEQFF	TGTGCCAGCAGCCGGGGACTAGCGGCAAACAATGAGCAGTTCTTC
.	TRBJ1-2	.	TRBV28	14	CASSLITVSYGYTF	TGTGCCAGCAGTTTAATAACGGTTTCCTATGGCTACACCTTC
TRBD2	TRBJ2-7	once	TRBV5-1	16	CASSELSSGGSYEQYF	TGCGCCAGCAGCGAACTCTCTAGCGGGGGCAGCTACGAGCAGTACTTC
.	TRBJ2-7	.	TRBV7-6	13	CASSLAQSYEQYF	TGTGCCAGCAGCCTAGCCCAGAGCTACGAGCAGTACTTC
.	TRBJ1-6	once	TRBV9	19	CASSARLGPGESPNSPLHF	TGTGCCAGCAGCGCCAGATTAGGTCCGGGGGAGAGCCCTAATTCACCCCTCCACTTT
.	TRBJ2-5	once	TRBV5-4	14	CASSSTGTPETQYF	TGTGCCAGCAGCAGTACCGGGACCCCCGAGACCCAGTACTTC
.	TRBJ1-1	.	TRBV18	14	CASSPRQPNTEAFF	TGTGCCAGCTCACCAAGGCAGCCGAACACTGAAGCTTTCTTT
.	TRBJ2-7	.	TRBV20-1	11	CSALKVYEQYF	TGCAGTGCCTTAAAGGTATACGAGCAGTACTTC
.	TRBJ1-3	once	TRBV25-1	14	CASSPDYSGNTIYF	TGTGCCAGCAGTCCTGATTACTCTGGAAACACCATATATTTT
.	TRBJ2-3	.	TRBV7-2	14	CASSLQGGMDTQYF	TGTGCCAGCAGCTTACAGGGGGGCATGGATACGCAGTATTTT
TRBD2	TRBJ2-7	.	TRBV5-1	13	CASSFGGGDEQYF	TGCGCCAGCAGCTTTGGCGGGGGGGACGAGCAGTACTTC
TRBD1	TRBJ1-4	.	TRBV5-4	14	CASSQQGVGEKLFF	TGTGCCAGCAGCCAACAGGGGGTAGGGGAAAAACTGTTTTTT